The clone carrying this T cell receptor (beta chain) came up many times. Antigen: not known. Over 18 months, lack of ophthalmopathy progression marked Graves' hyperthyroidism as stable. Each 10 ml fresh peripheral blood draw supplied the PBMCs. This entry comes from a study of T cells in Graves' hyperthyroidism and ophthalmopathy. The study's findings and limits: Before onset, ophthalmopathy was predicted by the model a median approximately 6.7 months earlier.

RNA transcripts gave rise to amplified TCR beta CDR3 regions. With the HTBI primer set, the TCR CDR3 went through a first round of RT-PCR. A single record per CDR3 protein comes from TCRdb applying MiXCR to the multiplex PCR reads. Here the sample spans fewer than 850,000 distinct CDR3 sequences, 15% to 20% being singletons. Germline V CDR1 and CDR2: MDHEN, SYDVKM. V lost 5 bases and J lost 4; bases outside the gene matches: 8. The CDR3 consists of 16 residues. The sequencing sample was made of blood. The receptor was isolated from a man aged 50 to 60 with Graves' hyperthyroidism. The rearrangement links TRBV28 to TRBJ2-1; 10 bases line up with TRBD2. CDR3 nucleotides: TGTGCCAGCAGTCCGGGGGTTAGCGGGAGGTACAATGAGCAGTTCTTC. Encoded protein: CASSPGVSGRYNEQFF.